This T cell receptor (beta chain) was obtained from a study of OX40 agonist ivuxolimab in advanced cancers. TCRdb's table, derived via immunoSEQ multiplex PCR, lists solely in-frame clones and lacks some. The table includes tens of thousands of clones, roughly 90% detected once. Looked up from germline, CDR1 is SGHVS and CDR2 is FNYEAQ. The CDR3 is 14 residues long. V lost 1 base and J lost 7, with 10 bases in between. This sequence was found in an adult with an advanced solid tumor such as melanoma, head and neck, liver or kidney cancer. This chain connects TRBV7-6 to TRBJ2-2, with no clear D. The source was CD4+ or CD8+ T cells sorted from blood, collected in a trial of the OX40 agonist ivuxolimab. The CDR3 region is CASSLVTEHGELFF. The CDR3 coding sequence is TGTGCCAGCAGCTTAGTAACGGAACACGGGGAGCTGTTTTTT.